This T cell receptor beta chain was captured by sequencing in a study of blood T cell repertoires in COVID-19 (dated by TCRdb to the early 2020s). Study-wide context: Collaborator samples came from the United States, Italy and Spain and covered acute and convalescent phases of COVID-19. Where available, HLA class I and class II types were taken from metadata supplied by the sample provider and were not determined by assay-based typing. The repertoires were released in a freely available public database intended as a resource for research on the immune response to SARS-CoV-2. The dataset comprised deeply sampled blood TCRbeta repertoires from subjects exposed to, actively infected with, or recovered from COVID-19. The samples were drawn from the first 160 participants of the ongoing ImmuneRACE study and from roughly 1,300 subjects provided by 6 global collaborators. The material from the prospective study consisted of cDNA or gDNA derived from T cells, B-cell-depleted T cells, or PBMCs. A de-identified subject ID, COVID-19 status, age in years and sex were almost always included in the sample metadata.

Broader findings and caveats from the paper: The quantity of clinical and demographic metadata differed by source and by participant and was supplied without curation.

Comments on this clone: Its antigen is still unknown. No base qualities exist here, and no much larger clone lies one base off it.

TCRbeta CDR3 regions were amplified from genomic DNA by means of the immunoSEQ Assay, a bias-controlled multiplex PCR. In the source study's methods: The number of nucleated cells in each sample was estimated from the amplification of reference gene primers within the assay. Sequence reads were collapsed and filtered to measure the absolute abundance of every unique TCRbeta CDR3 rearrangement. Productive Simpson clonality was computed per sample as the square root of Simpson's diversity index over productive rearrangements. This immuneACCESS table, as held by TCRdb, lists in-frame sequences with V and J called but not all clones. Of the missing ones, under half trace to an unresolved V gene in checked studies; the others have no known cause. Clone size and V and J calls were adopted from that table, with D and trimming inferred from the DNA. The sample includes about 230,000 clones, with 75% to 85% observed a single time. The ten most abundant clones make up over 1% of the sample.

The germline V gene provides CDR1 LGHNA and CDR2 YNFKEQ. The CDR3 has 16 amino acids, counting the end cysteine and phenylalanine. Only the CDR3 part of the read is kept: 48 bases, read in frame from the first base. Here V drops 4 bases and J drops 5 bases, and the junction holds 12 bases not matched to any gene. At one collaborating source in Seattle, patients were enrolled during active infection and were followed longitudinally through the course of disease. Collaborating institutions collected whole blood in K2EDTA tubes following their own protocols. For TCRbeta analysis, collaborators shipped samples as frozen whole blood, isolated PBMCs, or DNA extracted from either of those sample types.

Sequenced input: peripheral blood. The receptor was derived from a woman aged 25-40 years with COVID-19, enrolled during active disease. This sequence uses TRBV4-2 and TRBJ2-3, with TRBD1 identical over 7 junction bases. The DNA sequence follows: TGTGCCAGCAGCCCCTCTAGGGGGCCAATAGAAGATACGCAGTATTTT. The translation is CASSPSRGPIEDTQYF.